Sequencing of this T cell receptor beta chain was carried out in a study of blood T cell repertoires in COVID-19. Study background: Acute and convalescent COVID-19 specimens originated in the United States, Italy and Spain. Sample material is recorded as cDNA or gDNA derived from T cells, B-cell-depleted T cells, or PBMCs.

The CDR3 runs to 15 residues. Germline CDR1 LNHDA, CDR2 SQIVND (reference sequence). V lost 5 bases, J lost 2 bases, and 13 bases lay in between. Per the original data handling: Estimated nucleated cell counts came from reference gene primer amplification. Method: immunoSEQ multiplex PCR; TCRdb's copy keeps in-frame clones and lacks some. V and J calls and clone size are given by that table; D and trimming were obtained from the DNA. The table lists roughly 150,000 clones, around 88% of them singletons, with roughly 19% in the top ten. The sample comprised peripheral blood. The receptor was isolated from a woman aged 70-85 years who had recovered from COVID-19. The rearrangement joins TRBV19 to TRBJ1-3; possibly TRBD1 for D (5 bases). The CDR3 DNA reads as TGTGCCAGTAGTCGGGGGGGGTTGCCTGGAAACACCATATATTTT. Residues: CASSRGGLPGNTIYF.